A selection of T cell receptor beta chains follows, all from one sample in a study of blood T cell repertoires in COVID-19. Profiled with immunoSEQ multiplex PCR; TCRdb holds only in-frame clones, not every one. This table holds approximately 110,000 clones, approximately 87% found once. Source material: peripheral blood. The receptors derive from a woman aged 55 to 70 with acute or convalescent COVID-19. Both conserved end residues are trimmed from each CDR3. A D gene is named only where the DNA matches it firmly. Clone size is shown for a subset of rows, as once, few, many or a class of expanded clone.

abundance	d_gene	j_gene	v_gene	CDR3aa
NA	NA	TRBJ1-6	TRBV6-5	ASSSNSLGSPLH
NA	NA	TRBJ1-3	TRBV30	AWSVRGTARNTIY
NA	NA	TRBJ2-7	TRBV18	ASSTGGGSYEQY
NA	NA	TRBJ2-7	TRBV5-1	ASSPAATNEQY
NA	NA	TRBJ1-6	TRBV5-1	ASATGGNNSPLH
NA	NA	TRBJ1-1	TRBV7-8	ASSRETPTVGTEAF
NA	NA	TRBJ1-1	TRBV11-2	ASSLDLNNRCSTEAF
NA	NA	TRBJ1-1	TRBV10-2	ASINRNTEAF
NA	NA	TRBJ2-1	TRBV12-3/TRBV12-4	ASGYYAGNEQF
NA	TRBD2	TRBJ2-5	TRBV10-2	ASSAGGQETQY
NA	NA	TRBJ2-7	TRBV7-9	ASSSSRGGDYEQY
NA	NA	TRBJ1-4	TRBV7-2	ASSLRGGEKLF
once	NA	TRBJ1-2	TRBV6-5	ASTGGYGYT
NA	TRBD1	TRBJ2-3	TRBV9	ASSASGGQATDTQY
NA	NA	TRBJ1-1	TRBV12-3/TRBV12-4	ASSARSSEAF
NA	NA	TRBJ2-3	TRBV6-1	ASSEALGRISDTQY
NA	NA	TRBJ2-5	TRBV11-2	ASSWRVRETQY
NA	NA	TRBJ1-5	TRBV28	ASSSPPRVRTHQPQH
NA	TRBD1	TRBJ1-2	TRBV2	ASSGDREENGYT
NA	NA	TRBJ1-1	TRBV6-2/TRBV6-3	ASSYSWPNTEAF
few	TRBD1	TRBJ1-2	TRBV28	ASSLSPGQGGSYT
NA	NA	TRBJ1-1	TRBV12-3/TRBV12-4	ASSLSGNTEAF
NA	TRBD2	TRBJ2-5	TRBV27	ASSWSGGAGETQY
NA	NA	TRBJ2-7	TRBV5-1	ASSLSGGLGEQY
NA	NA	TRBJ2-7	TRBV5-1	ASSVGEVSSREQY
NA	TRBD1	TRBJ1-3	TRBV7-2	ASSLPRTGLNTIY
NA	NA	TRBJ2-1	TRBV28	AQSRGGGPYNEQF
NA	NA	TRBJ1-6	TRBV3-1/TRBV3-2	ASSPGSNSPLH
NA	TRBD1	TRBJ1-1	TRBV18	ASSPPQGVGTEAF
NA	TRBD1	TRBJ1-2	TRBV5-6	ASSPQGDYGYT
few	NA	TRBJ1-5	TRBV6-5	ARLGRLSNQPQH
NA	NA	TRBJ2-3	TRBV28	ASSRLAPSTDTQY
NA	TRBD1	TRBJ1-1	TRBV5-4	ASSVDRANTEAF
once	NA	TRBJ2-2	TRBV9	ASSATTGNSGELF
NA	NA	TRBJ1-2	TRBV7-2	ASSLNMDSSNYGYT
NA	NA	TRBJ1-2	TRBV10-2	ASSESGGDGYT
NA	NA	TRBJ1-3	TRBV5-5	ASSLVSSGNTIY
NA	NA	TRBJ2-7	TRBV30	AWSGLSGEQY
NA	NA	TRBJ1-3	TRBV6-5	ASSRGAGTGNTIY
NA	NA	TRBJ1-5	TRBV7-2	ASSPTRVQPQH
NA	NA	TRBJ1-4	TRBV4-1	ASSQDRGGPRKLF
NA	NA	TRBJ2-1	TRBV19	ASSIRRDSEQF
once	TRBD1	TRBJ1-2	TRBV2	ASGQAIGGYT
once	NA	TRBJ2-4	TRBV6-2/TRBV6-3	ASSRGQRNIQY
NA	NA	TRBJ1-3	TRBV4-1	ASSQGRLQGRGNTIY
NA	NA	TRBJ1-2	TRBV5-1	ASSYYSQGGYT
NA	NA	TRBJ2-3	TRBV28	ASSPGPGDTQY
NA	NA	TRBJ2-1	TRBV7-6	ASSPRLAVSYNEQF
few	TRBD1	TRBJ2-7	TRBV5-5	ASSSRDRAPSQY
NA	NA	TRBJ2-7	TRBV21-1	ASSKEDRDLSYEQY
NA	TRBD2	TRBJ2-3	TRBV11-2	ASSLGSSGGRTDTQY
NA	TRBD1	TRBJ2-7	TRBV3-1/TRBV3-2	ASSSDRAGQY
NA	NA	TRBJ2-2	TRBV5-6	ASSLAGSRLTGELF
NA	TRBD1	TRBJ1-5	TRBV7-8	ASSSDRAQPQH
NA	TRBD2	TRBJ2-7	TRBV28	ASSTGLAGGEQY
NA	NA	TRBJ1-2	TRBV10-3	AISTPTLDGYT
once	TRBD1	TRBJ1-5	TRBV24-1	ATSEPGTGDGQPQH
NA	TRBD2	TRBJ2-1	TRBV18	ASSTLAGGTLNEQF
NA	NA	TRBJ1-2	TRBV28	ASRQGLLYGYT